A selection of T cell receptor beta chains follows, all from one sample in a study of blood T cell repertoires in COVID-19. This table comes from immunoSEQ multiplex PCR, and its TCRdb copy is limited to in-frame clones, with some not included. There are some 120,000 clones in the sample; roughly 72% occur only once, and around 6% lies in the top ten. The sample was peripheral blood. These TCRs come from a man older than 75 with COVID-19, enrolled during active disease. CDR3s leave out the opening cysteine and the closing phenylalanine or tryptophan. D genes are given only for firm matches.

CDR3: ASSVAEAGTYEQF; J: TRBJ2-1; V: TRBV9; D: -
CDR3: ASSQQGWEQF; J: TRBJ2-1; V: TRBV28; D: -
CDR3: ASSTGLAGVRNEQF; J: TRBJ2-1; V: TRBV5-6; D: TRBD2
CDR3: ASTRGFGNTIY; J: TRBJ1-3; V: TRBV6-5; D: -
CDR3: ASSPTGIRGGYT; J: TRBJ1-2; V: TRBV27; D: TRBD1
CDR3: ASSQGQDRLYEQY; J: TRBJ2-7; V: TRBV4-1; D: TRBD1
CDR3: ATSVGRTKSYEQY; J: TRBJ2-7; V: TRBV15; D: TRBD2
CDR3: ASSPGQGYGSGNTIY; J: TRBJ1-3; V: TRBV7-9; D: -
CDR3: ASSFLGGAQNYGYT; J: TRBJ1-2; V: TRBV7-6; D: -
CDR3: ASHGTVNTEAF; J: TRBJ1-1; V: TRBV28; D: TRBD1
CDR3: ASSLRLAGYEQY; J: TRBJ2-7; V: TRBV7-2; D: TRBD2
CDR3: ASSLTGGDTEAF; J: TRBJ1-1; V: TRBV7-3; D: TRBD1
CDR3: ATSDPGTSGSEQY; J: TRBJ2-7; V: TRBV24-1; D: TRBD2
CDR3: ASSFRDSLN; J: TRBJ2-3; V: TRBV6-5; D: TRBD1
CDR3: ASSYGGTSGTDTQY; J: TRBJ2-3; V: TRBV6-5; D: TRBD2
CDR3: ASSTSGGSGANVLT; J: TRBJ2-6; V: TRBV28; D: -
CDR3: ASSRARGTDTQY; J: TRBJ2-3; V: TRBV28; D: -
CDR3: AISEQRFTIY; J: TRBJ1-3; V: TRBV10-3; D: -
CDR3: ASTGLSGANTGELF; J: TRBJ2-2; V: TRBV28; D: TRBD2
CDR3: ASSPQGGSFPYEQY; J: TRBJ2-7; V: TRBV18; D: -
CDR3: ASSEPGEYNEQF; J: TRBJ2-1; V: TRBV2; D: -
CDR3: ASSIVTNRPGENTEAF; J: TRBJ1-1; V: TRBV19; D: -
CDR3: ASSLNQGKYYEQY; J: TRBJ2-7; V: TRBV27; D: -
CDR3: ASSLSQGVYEQY; J: TRBJ2-7; V: TRBV28; D: TRBD1
CDR3: ASSLRTGDGYT; J: TRBJ1-2; V: TRBV14; D: TRBD1
CDR3: ASSVGQGIGYGYT; J: TRBJ1-2; V: TRBV9; D: TRBD1
CDR3: ASSLLAQGLDEQF; J: TRBJ2-1; V: TRBV5-1; D: -
CDR3: ASSPLAGSNYGYT; J: TRBJ1-2; V: TRBV7-2; D: -
CDR3: ASSSGVGANSPLH; J: TRBJ1-6; V: TRBV28; D: -
CDR3: AWSVLLGAGELF; J: TRBJ2-2; V: TRBV30; D: -
CDR3: ASSQVTGNQPQH; J: TRBJ1-5; V: TRBV4-3; D: -
CDR3: ASSAAGVPDTQY; J: TRBJ2-3; V: TRBV3-1/TRBV3-2; D: TRBD2
CDR3: ASSGRQGFGTEAF; J: TRBJ1-1; V: TRBV19; D: TRBD1
CDR3: ASSPPGQAYEQY; J: TRBJ2-7; V: TRBV5-6; D: TRBD1
CDR3: ASRPGRGYHEQF; J: TRBJ2-1; V: TRBV19; D: -
CDR3: ASSPNSGQAASAT; J: TRBJ1-2; V: TRBV5-1; D: -
CDR3: ASSLEQRTDTQY; J: TRBJ2-3; V: TRBV5-1; D: -
CDR3: ASSYSNNNEQF; J: TRBJ2-1; V: TRBV6-6; D: -
CDR3: ASRLGSQLTGELF; J: TRBJ2-2; V: TRBV12-2; D: -
CDR3: ASSHQGGNTIY; J: TRBJ1-3; V: TRBV4-1; D: -
CDR3: ASSPWTGQETQY; J: TRBJ2-5; V: TRBV7-2; D: -
CDR3: ASSLGVGSPPQETQY; J: TRBJ2-5; V: TRBV11-2; D: -
CDR3: ASRQSDTQY; J: TRBJ2-3; V: TRBV7-2; D: -
CDR3: AWSGSGRAIGELF; J: TRBJ2-2; V: TRBV30; D: TRBD2
CDR3: ASSLGTSGYNEQF; J: TRBJ2-1; V: TRBV7-2; D: TRBD2
CDR3: ASSRTEGNEQF; J: TRBJ2-1; V: TRBV2; D: -
CDR3: ASSKDAVTNTEAF; J: TRBJ1-1; V: TRBV21-1; D: -
CDR3: ASRPIAGGSSGANVLT; J: TRBJ2-6; V: TRBV28; D: TRBD2
CDR3: ASNPGLAGVGDTQY; J: TRBJ2-3; V: TRBV27; D: TRBD2
CDR3: ASSYSSRAETQY; J: TRBJ2-5; V: TRBV6-5; D: -
CDR3: ASSLYSSTDTQY; J: TRBJ2-3; V: TRBV19; D: -
CDR3: ASSQEGLRAYNEQF; J: TRBJ2-1; V: TRBV3-1/TRBV3-2; D: -
CDR3: ASSTPGTGREKLF; J: TRBJ1-4; V: TRBV7-9; D: TRBD1
CDR3: ASTGTATTDTQY; J: TRBJ2-3; V: TRBV7-9; D: -
CDR3: ASSLGSGRLGNTIY; J: TRBJ1-3; V: TRBV13; D: -
CDR3: ASSHTGLKTQY; J: TRBJ2-5; V: TRBV6-5; D: -
CDR3: ASSLASSGYLYNEQF; J: TRBJ2-1; V: TRBV7-8; D: TRBD2